These 2 T cell receptor beta chains were sequenced from one sample in a study of blood T cell repertoires in COVID-19. The data were produced by immunoSEQ multiplex PCR, yet TCRdb's version contains in-frame clones alone and is incomplete. The sample contains 200,000 to 250,000 clones, about 90% of which appear only once. The sequenced material came from peripheral blood. These receptors originate from a man aged 35-49 years with active or convalescent COVID-19.

The V gene is TRBV6-5, the J gene TRBJ2-2; tentatively, D is TRBD2 (5 bases). V dropped 7 bases and J dropped 0 bases, with 9 bases sitting between them. The CDR3 is 14 amino acids. Per the germline V gene, CDR1 is MNHEY and CDR2 is SVGAGI. DNA of the CDR3: TGTGCCAGCATTCCCGGGACGAACACCGGGGAGCTGTTTTTT. Translating gives CASIPGTNTGELFF.

V is TRBV25-1 and J is TRBJ2-1; 11 bases are shared with TRBD1. Trimming took 3 bases from V and 7 from J; bases not matched to a gene: 8. The CDR3 loop spans 16 amino acids. Germline V gives CDR1 MGHDK, CDR2 SYGVNS. CDR3 residues: CASSDPGTGGPNEQFF. CDR3 in DNA: TGTGCCAGCAGTGACCCCGGGACAGGGGGTCCGAATGAGCAGTTCTTC.